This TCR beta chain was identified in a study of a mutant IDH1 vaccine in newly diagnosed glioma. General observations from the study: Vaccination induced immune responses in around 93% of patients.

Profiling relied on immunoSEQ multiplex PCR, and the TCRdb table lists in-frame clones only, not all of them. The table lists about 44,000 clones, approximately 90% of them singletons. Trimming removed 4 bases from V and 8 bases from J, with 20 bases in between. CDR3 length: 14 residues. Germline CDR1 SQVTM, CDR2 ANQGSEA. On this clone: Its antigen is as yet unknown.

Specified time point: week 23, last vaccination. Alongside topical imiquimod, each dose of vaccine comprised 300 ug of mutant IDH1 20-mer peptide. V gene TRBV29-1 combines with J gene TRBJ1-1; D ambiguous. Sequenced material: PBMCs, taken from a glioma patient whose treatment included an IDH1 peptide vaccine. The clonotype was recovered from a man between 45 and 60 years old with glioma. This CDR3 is CSVVGGLLRGEAFF. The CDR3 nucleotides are TGCAGCGTTGTTGGCGGGTTACTACGAGGGGAAGCTTTCTTT.